This T cell receptor beta chain was retrieved from a study of blood T cell repertoires in COVID-19. Study in general: Acute and convalescent COVID-19 samples came from the United States, Italy and Spain. From T cells, B-cell-depleted T cells, or PBMCs came the material, which was cDNA or gDNA.

The CDR3 runs to 16 residues. The germline V gene encodes CDR1 MNHEY and CDR2 SMNVEV (reference sequence). J was trimmed by 5 bases and V by 0 bases; bases with no gene match: 6. Sequencing used immunoSEQ multiplex PCR; TCRdb keeps in-frame clones, though not all of them. The repertoire holds about 80,000 clones, with 80% as singletons. The rearrangement uses TRBV27 and TRBJ2-3; 9 nucleotides match TRBD1. The receptor comes from a man aged 55 to 70 with active or convalescent COVID-19. Sequencing was done on a sample of peripheral blood. The CDR3 loop reads CASSLSWDRVRDTQYF. Here the CDR3 DNA reads TGTGCCAGCAGTTTATCGTGGGACAGGGTACGAGATACGCAGTATTTT.